These 29 T cell receptor beta chains came from one sample sequenced in a study of CD8+ T cells in alopecia areata. After isolation, RNA underwent reverse transcription to generate cDNA as the sequencing template. Produced via immunoSEQ multiplex PCR; TCRdb's table is partial and in-frame only. The repertoire holds more than 95,000 clones, 35% to 40% seen once, with 3% to 3.5% in the top ten. The specimen was CD4+ T cells sorted from blood. The receptor set was obtained from a human donor with alopecia areata.

The CDR3 DNA sequence: TGTGCCAGCAGCGACCGGTCTGCAGGAGAGACCCAGTACTTC. Its translation: CASSDRSAGETQYF. The chain combines TRBV7-2 with TRBJ2-5; D is undetermined. The CDR3 is 14 residues long. Trimming pared 5 bases from V and 4 bases from J, leaving 14 bases between. Per the germline V gene, CDR1 is SGHTA and CDR2 is FQGNSA.

The chain combines TRBV4-3 with TRBJ2-3; D uncertain. V was trimmed by 1 base and J by 2 bases, leaving 7 bases between them. Germline-derived CDR1 and CDR2 are LGHNA and YSLEER. This CDR3 is 14 amino acids long. This CDR3 is CASSQAEYTDTQYF. The CDR3 nucleotides are TGCGCCAGCAGCCAAGCGGAATACACAGATACGCAGTATTTT.

The rearrangement links TRBV29-1 to TRBJ1-1; D possibly corresponds to TRBD1 (5 bases). V lost 5 bases and J lost 0, with 10 bases in between. The CDR3 totals 13 residues. Germline V gene lookup returns CDR1 SQVTM and CDR2 ANQGSEA. The CDR3 region has the DNA TGCAGCGTTTCGCGCAGGGTGAACACTGAAGCTTTCTTT. Protein: CSVSRRVNTEAFF.

The V call is TRBV28, the J call TRBJ2-7; D gene unclear. CDR1 is MDHEN, CDR2 SYDVKM, per germline. CDR3 length: 13 residues. The germline V and J ends were trimmed by 8 bases and 0 bases, with 11 bases remaining between them. CDR3 nucleotide sequence: TGTGCCAGCCATCCCCATAGCTCCTACGAGCAGTACTTC. Encoded protein: CASHPHSSYEQYF. The full variable domain, its missing parts supplied by reference TRBV28 and TRBJ2-7, is DVKVTQSSRYLVKRTGEKVFLECVQDMDHENMFWYRQDPGLGLRLIYFSYDVKMKEKGDIPEGYSVSREKKERFSLILESASTNQTSMYLCASHPHSSYEQYFGPGTRLTVT.

This clone was recorded at least ten times. The chain has TRBV7-8 and TRBJ1-3; D is unclear. Trimming cost V 3 bases and J 0 bases, with 6 bases left between them. CDR1 is SGHVS, CDR2 FQNEAQ, per germline. There are 14 residues in the CDR3. CDR3 DNA: TGTGCCAGCAGCTTGTACAGCTCTGGAAACACCATATATTTT. This sequence encodes CASSLYSSGNTIYF.

This clone turned up a few times. The chain uses TRBV2 and TRBJ1-1; D is ambiguous. CDR1 and CDR2 (germline): SNHLY, FYNNEI. The CDR3 extends over 11 amino acids. Deletions cut 4 bases from V and 0 bases from J, with 0 bases between. CDR3 sequence: CASSVNTEAFF. The CDR3 DNA follows: TGTGCCAGCAGTGTGAACACTGAAGCTTTCTTT.

The chain couples TRBV30 to TRBJ2-1, with TRBD2 identical over 11 bases. The junction had 9 bases not matched to a gene; V was cut back by 8 bases and J by 0 bases. The germline gives CDR1 GTSNPN, CDR2 SVGIG (reference sequence). The CDR3 extends over 16 amino acids. The CDR3 DNA sequence: TGTGCCCGAGGACTAGCGGGCGGGAGCTCCTACAATGAGCAGTTCTTC. Amino acid sequence: CARGLAGGSSYNEQFF.

The rearrangement links TRBV30 to TRBJ2-4; TRBD1 matches at 7 bases. CDR1 GTSNPN and CDR2 SVGIG come from the germline V gene (reference sequence). The CDR3 covers 14 residues. The V segment lost 3 bases and the J segment 1 base; nucleotides outside the gene matches: 3. CDR3: CAWSDRAAKNIQYF. Here the CDR3 DNA reads TGTGCCTGGAGCGACAGGGCGGCCAAAAACATTCAGTACTTC.

This clone was picked up a small number of times. J is TRBJ2-5 and V is TRBV5-6; possibly TRBD1 or TRBD2 for D (6 bases each). CDR1 and CDR2 from the germline V gene are SGHDT and YYEEEE. The V gene lost 4 bases and the J gene lost 4 bases, with 20 bases spanning the gap. This CDR3 contains 16 residues. The chain's CDR3 is CASSRTAGVLGETQYF. The DNA for the CDR3 is TGTGCCAGCAGCCGGACAGCGGGTGTGCTCGGAGAGACCCAGTACTTC.

The J gene is TRBJ2-7, the V gene TRBV6-5, with D perhaps TRBD1 (6 bases). The CDR3 loop spans 14 amino acids. The V gene's germline CDR1 is MNHEY and CDR2 SVGAGI. Trimming shortened V by 6 bases and J by 5 bases, and 17 bases separated the two germline ends. CDR3 sequence (DNA): TGTGCCAGCAGGACACACCGGGACACCGACGAGCAGTACTTC. Its translation: CASRTHRDTDEQYF.

This CDR3 is CSVEDRQVEETQYF. The CDR3 DNA follows: TGCAGCGTTGAAGATCGACAGGTTGAGGAGACCCAGTACTTC. The genes are TRBV29-1 and TRBJ2-5; a weak D match, TRBD1 (6 bases). Deletions cut 0 bases from V and 5 bases from J, with 13 bases between. This CDR3 is 14 amino acids long. CDR1 and CDR2 from the germline V gene are SQVTM and ANQGSEA.

This chain uses TRBV5-1 with TRBJ2-5, with D unclear. This CDR3 spans 13 amino acids. V dropped 6 bases and J dropped 5 bases, with 14 bases sitting between them. CDR1 is SGHRS and CDR2 is YFSETQ in the germline V gene. CDR3 in DNA: TGCGCCAGCAAGGCTCAGGAGATGGAGACCCAGTACTTC. Translating it yields CASKAQEMETQYF.

V and J are TRBV6-6 and TRBJ1-1; the match to TRBD1 covers 7 bases. The germline V gene has CDR1 MNHNY and CDR2 SVGAGI (reference sequence). V shed 8 bases, J shed 8 bases, and the junction held 2 bases outside the gene matches. The CDR3 runs to 10 residues. CDR3 bases: TGTGCCAGCCGGGACAGCGAAGCTTTCTTT. Translation gives CASRDSEAFF.

The V gene is TRBV2, the J gene TRBJ2-7, with D unresolved. Looked up from germline, CDR1 is SNHLY and CDR2 is FYNNEI. The germline V and J ends were trimmed by 1 base and 5 bases, with 12 bases remaining between them. The CDR3 extends over 14 amino acids. CDR3 sequence (DNA): TGTGCCAGCAGTGAAGGGTCCTGGTCCGACGAGCAGTACTTC. It specifies CASSEGSWSDEQYF.

The chain carries TRBV28 and TRBJ2-7; D is unclear. Trimming cost V 4 bases and J 5 bases, with 21 bases left between them. This CDR3 region has 16 residues. CDR1 and CDR2 from the germline V gene are MDHEN and SYDVKM. The CDR3 is CASSYPLLKPAHEQYF. DNA of the CDR3: TGTGCCAGCAGTTACCCCCTACTAAAGCCGGCTCACGAGCAGTACTTC.

This clone showed up just a few times. The J gene is TRBJ1-2, the V gene TRBV5-1; no reliable D call. The germline V and J ends were trimmed by 0 bases and 2 bases, with 11 bases remaining between them. The CDR3 extends over 15 amino acids. The germline V gene has CDR1 SGHRS and CDR2 YFSETQ. The DNA for the CDR3 is TGCGCCAGCAGCTTGGCGGTCAGTTCGAACTATGGCTACACCTTC. It translates to CASSLAVSSNYGYTF.

The chain carries TRBV4-1 and TRBJ2-4; 9 nucleotides align to TRBD1. This CDR3 spans 15 amino acids. Germline CDR1 is MGHRA and CDR2 is YSYEKL. Germline trimming cut 5 bases from V and 5 bases from J; bases unmatched to any gene: 7. The CDR3 DNA is TGCGCCAGCAGCGAGCGACAGGGGGACCAAAACATTCAGTACTTC. The encoded protein is CASSERQGDQNIQYF.

This chain connects TRBV30 to TRBJ2-5, with a tentative D call TRBD1 (6 bases). Germline assignment: CDR1 GTSNPN and CDR2 SVGIG (reference sequence). This CDR3 spans 13 amino acids. The germline V and J ends were trimmed by 2 bases and 5 bases, with 12 bases remaining between them. CDR3 loop: CAWSYRAGETQYF. The CDR3 DNA is TGTGCCTGGAGTTACAGGGCAGGGGAGACCCAGTACTTC.

This clone was seen only a few times. This chain links TRBV18 with TRBJ1-1; weak D call: TRBD1 (5 bases). The CDR3 has 14 residues. Trimming shortened V by 2 bases and J by 10 bases, and 17 bases separated the two germline ends. CDR1 and CDR2 from the germline V gene are KGHSH and LQKENI. The CDR3 here is CASSPDGRGTGAFF. The CDR3 bases are TGTGCCAGCTCACCAGACGGGCGGGGGACGGGAGCTTTCTTT.

The chain links TRBV29-1 to TRBJ1-5; 9 nucleotides match TRBD1. CDR1 is SQVTM, CDR2 ANQGSEA, per germline. The V segment lost 6 bases and the J segment 1 base; nucleotides outside the gene matches: 7. The CDR3 spans 15 residues. This CDR3 reads CSVRQGVGSNQPQHF. The DNA for the CDR3 is TGCAGCGTCCGACAGGGGGTCGGGAGCAATCAGCCCCAGCATTTT.

This clone was seen more than once but under ten times. This chain links TRBV19 with TRBJ2-5; 7 bases line up with TRBD2. This CDR3 has 13 amino acids. Germline CDR1 is LNHDA and CDR2 is SQIVND (reference sequence). The V and J ends lost 5 bases and 5 bases, in that order; junction bases with no gene match: 5. This chain's CDR3 is CASSRQRGETQYF. CDR3 nucleotides: TGTGCCAGTAGTCGACAGCGGGGCGAGACCCAGTACTTC.

The rearrangement links TRBV2 to TRBJ2-3, with D possibly being TRBD1 (6 bases). The germline gives CDR1 SNHLY, CDR2 FYNNEI. V lost 7 bases and J 3 bases, leaving 8 bases between the germline ends. This CDR3 is built from 12 residues. The CDR3 reads CASMRGTDTQYF. The CDR3 DNA reads as TGTGCCAGCATGAGGGGGACAGATACGCAGTATTTT.

This clone was recorded once. The rearrangement uses TRBV5-1 and TRBJ1-2, with TRBD1 identical over 8 bases. With 1 base clipped from V and 4 bases from J, the junction kept 9 bases outside the gene matches. This CDR3 comprises 16 residues. Germline CDR1 SGHRS, CDR2 YFSETQ. For the CDR3, the DNA is TGCGCCAGCAGCTTGTGGACAGCTCAGGGGGCCTATGGCTACACCTTC. Amino acid sequence: CASSLWTAQGAYGYTF.

The table lists this clone with a few counts. The genes are TRBV5-1 and TRBJ2-5; D is possibly TRBD2 (6 bases). CDR1 and CDR2 (germline): SGHRS, YFSETQ. This CDR3 has 14 amino acids. With 0 bases removed from V and 5 bases from J, the gap between germline ends came to 11 bases. CDR3 protein: CASSLAASEETQYF. The DNA for the CDR3 is TGCGCCAGCAGCTTGGCCGCTAGCGAGGAGACCCAGTACTTC. Together with reference TRBV5-1 and TRBJ2-5, the CDR3 gives the full variable domain: KAGVTQTPRYLIKTRGQQVTLSCSPISGHRSVSWYQQTPGQGLQFLFEYFSETQRNKGNFPGRFSGRQFSNSRSEMNVSTLELGDSALYLCASSLAASEETQYFGPGTRLLVL.

The chain uses TRBV2 and TRBJ2-1; D is perhaps TRBD2 (6 bases). CDR1 is SNHLY and CDR2 is FYNNEI in the germline V gene. CDR3 length equals 13 residues. V gave up 2 bases and J gave up 7 bases, with 9 bases separating them. CDR3 nucleotides: TGTGCCAGCAGTGAAAGGCGGGGAAATGAGCAGTTCTTC. This gives the protein CASSERRGNEQFF.

The chain carries TRBV30 and TRBJ2-7, with D unclear. Trimming took 2 bases from V and 2 from J, leaving 13 bases between them. CDR3 length equals 14 residues. Per the germline V gene, CDR1 is GTSNPN and CDR2 is SVGIG (reference sequence). The CDR3 region is CAWSKGGRTYEQYF. CDR3 bases: TGTGCCTGGAGTAAGGGTGGCCGGACCTACGAGCAGTACTTC. Based on the CDR3 plus reference TRBV30 and TRBJ2-7, the full variable domain is SQTIHQWPATLVQPVGSPLSLECTVEGTSNPNLYWYRQAAGRGLQLLFYSVGIGQISSEVPQNLSASRPQDRQFILSSKKLLLSDSGFYLCAWSKGGRTYEQYFGPGTRLTVT.

This clone was seen only a few times. CDR3 sequence: CASGRGGQETQYF. The CDR3 nucleotides read TGTGCCAGCGGAAGGGGGGGACAAGAGACCCAGTACTTC. The chain combines TRBV7-9 with TRBJ2-5; perhaps TRBD2 as D (7 bases). Germline V gene sequence: CDR1 SEHNR, CDR2 FQNEAQ (reference sequence). The V and J ends lost 8 bases and 2 bases respectively, with 12 bases between them. The CDR3 is made up of 13 amino acids.

This chain uses TRBV29-1 with TRBJ2-4; 10 nucleotides agree with TRBD1. V lost 7 bases, J lost 3 bases, and 6 bases stayed unmatched. The CDR3 is 14 amino acids. Germline CDR1 reads SQVTM; CDR2 reads ANQGSEA. CDR3 in DNA: TGCAGCGGCCGGACAGGGGGTGGCAAAAACATTCAGTACTTC. It is translated as CSGRTGGGKNIQYF.

This clone was detected a few times. J is TRBJ1-2 and V is TRBV29-1; D is unclear. V was pared by 1 base and J by 7 bases, with 7 bases between. The CDR3 covers 11 residues. Germline V gene data show CDR1 as SQVTM and CDR2 as ANQGSEA. CDR3 sequence: CSVEGHSGYTF. CDR3 sequence (DNA): TGCAGCGTTGAAGGGCACTCTGGCTACACCTTC.